Listed here is a single T cell receptor (beta chain). The method was immunoSEQ multiplex PCR; TCRdb's version includes in-frame clones alone and lacks a portion of them. The repertoire holds approximately 190,000 clones, with roughly 82% as singletons. Seattle-derived patients entered the study during active infection and were followed longitudinally. These data originate in a study of blood T cell repertoires in COVID-19. Germline V lookup: CDR1 SGHRS, CDR2 YFSETQ. The V and J ends lost 0 bases and 8 bases, in that order; junction bases with no gene match: 3. The CDR3 spans 15 residues. This TCR was sampled from a woman in her sixties or seventies with COVID-19, enrolled during active disease. Sequencing input: peripheral blood. The gene calls are TRBV5-1 and TRBJ2-1, with 12 bases aligning to TRBD2. This CDR3 is CASSLGLAGAHEQFF. CDR3 DNA sequence: TGCGCCAGCAGCTTGGGACTAGCGGGGGCCCATGAGCAGTTCTTC.